This TCR beta chain was captured in a study of T cell responses to AZD1222 COVID-19 vaccine. Study results and caveats: Compared with day 0, the breadth and depth of the Spike-specific TCR repertoire rose significantly after two doses of AZD1222. White British ancestry dominated among donors, who included more females, and clonal diversity was possibly underestimated. Regions left unmutated in variants are reportedly the target of nearly half of spike-specific TCRs. Repertoires were collected only later (after the peak T cell response had occurred).

With regard to this clone: Its antigen is not known.

Assay: immunoSEQ multiplex PCR; the TCRdb copy retains only in-frame clones and omits some. The sample has tens of thousands of clones; roughly 88% are singletons. This CDR3 has 11 amino acids. V shed 7 bases and J shed 3 bases, with 6 bases lying between them. Germline V CDR1 and CDR2: MNHNY, SVGAGI (reference sequence). The J gene is TRBJ1-2, the V gene TRBV6-6, with D unresolved. The sequences come from peripheral blood, collected on day 0 of AZD1222 vaccination. The receptor was derived from an adult in good health. The CDR3 nucleotides are TGTGCCAGCATCAAGGACTATGGCTACACCTTC. This translates into CASIKDYGYTF.